The clone carrying this TCR beta chain showed up just once. Trimming left V 4 bases short and J 1 base short, with 14 bases between. This CDR3 is 15 amino acids long. The germline V gene has CDR1 SGHRS and CDR2 YFSETQ. This sample is drawn from a study of T cell responses to AZD1222 COVID-19 vaccine. This table comes from immunoSEQ multiplex PCR, and its TCRdb copy is limited to in-frame clones, with some not included. The sample holds roughly 140,000 clones; almost 95% are singletons and the top ten take over 8.5%. The chain couples TRBV5-1 to TRBJ1-2; D possibly corresponds to TRBD1 (5 bases). The origin of this receptor is an adult who received the AZD1222 COVID-19 vaccine. The sequencing used peripheral blood, collected 28 days after the second AZD1222 dose. The CDR3 DNA reads TGCGCCAGCAGCCGGGGTTGGGACTTTAACTATGGCTACACCTTC. The encoded protein is CASSRGWDFNYGYTF.